This T cell receptor (beta chain) comes out of a study of CD8+ T cells in alopecia areata. Study-level information: Tofacitinib was taken orally by treated patients, and the dose was 5 to 10 mg twice daily. Severity in treated patients was scored by percentage of scalp area affected.

Germline-derived CDR1 and CDR2 are SGDLS and YYNGEE. The CDR3 spans 15 residues. V shed 0 bases, J shed 6 bases, and the junction held 4 bases outside the gene matches. Treatment described: oral pan-JAK inhibitor, 5-10 mg twice daily. Extracted RNA was reverse transcribed into cDNA, the sequencing template. The method was immunoSEQ multiplex PCR; TCRdb's version includes in-frame clones alone and lacks a portion of them. The repertoire holds 200,000 to 250,000 clones, roughly 66% seen once, with roughly 1.2% in the top ten. Only a few counts were recorded for this clone. The V and J genes are TRBV9 and TRBJ1-5, with TRBD1 matching 9 bases. The source material was CD4+ T cells sorted from blood, sampled at approximately week 45, from a patient treated with tofacitinib. This TCR derives from a human donor with alopecia areata. The chain's CDR3 is CASSVGDRATQPQHF. Here the CDR3 DNA reads TGTGCCAGCAGCGTAGGGGACAGGGCCACTCAGCCCCAGCATTTT.